These 8 T cell receptor beta chains came from one sample sequenced in a study of blood T cell repertoires in COVID-19. Repertoires were generated with immunoSEQ multiplex PCR, while TCRdb's copy carries only in-frame clones and drops some. The sample records around 140,000 clones, about 89% being singletons. Sample: peripheral blood. Receptors originate from a man at least 80 years old with acute or convalescent COVID-19.

This clone was observed a few times. The rearrangement links TRBV6-5 to TRBJ1-2, with D possibly being TRBD1 (5 bases). Germline loops: CDR1 MNHEY, CDR2 SVGAGI. The V and J ends lost 6 bases and 9 bases respectively, with 14 bases between them. The CDR3 loop spans 12 amino acids. The DNA of the CDR3 is TGTGCCAGCAGAGCGACAGCTCGGAGCTACACCTTC. This encodes CASRATARSYTF.

The V call is TRBV27, the J call TRBJ1-5, with D tentatively TRBD1 (5 bases). From germline, CDR1 is MNHEY and CDR2 SMNVEV (reference sequence). This CDR3 contains 15 residues. V lost 8 bases, J lost 1 base, and 15 bases lay in between. CDR3 nucleotides: TGTGCCAGCCGCCAAGGGGTAGTGAGCAATCAGCCCCAGCATTTT. Translating it yields CASRQGVVSNQPQHF.

The chain links TRBV7-9 to TRBJ2-2, with TRBD1 matching 7 bases. With 5 bases clipped from V and 7 bases from J, the junction kept 10 bases outside the gene matches. Germline V gene data show CDR1 as SEHNR and CDR2 as FQNEAQ (reference sequence). This CDR3 is 15 amino acids long. DNA for the CDR3: TGTGCCAGCAGCCTAACGACAGGGCTGATCGGGGAGCTGTTTTTT. Translated, it gives CASSLTTGLIGELFF.

The V call is TRBV7-9, the J call TRBJ2-7, with D possibly matching TRBD2 (5 bases). Germline CDR1 reads SEHNR; CDR2 reads FQNEAQ (reference sequence). Deletions cut 3 bases from V and 3 bases from J, with 12 bases between. The CDR3 consists of 14 residues. The CDR3: CASSLGSLGYEQYF. The CDR3 coding sequence is TGTGCCAGCAGCTTGGGGAGTCTGGGCTACGAGCAGTACTTC. Full variable domain (outside the CDR3, taken from reference TRBV7-9 and TRBJ2-7): DTGVSQNPRHKITKRGQNVTFRCDPISEHNRLYWYRQTLGQGPEFLTYFQNEAQLEKSRLLSDRFSAERPKGSFSTLEIQRTEQGDSAMYLCASSLGSLGYEQYFGPGTRLTVT.

This rearrangement joins TRBV7-9 to TRBJ1-2, with 8 nucleotides matching TRBD1. Germline values: CDR1 SEHNR, CDR2 FQNEAQ (reference sequence). Trimming took 4 bases from V and 1 from J; bases not matched to a gene: 5. This CDR3 comprises 15 residues. This CDR3 is CASSSGQGNNYGYTF. CDR3 nucleotides: TGTGCCAGCAGCTCCGGACAGGGAAATAACTATGGCTACACCTTC. The full variable domain, its missing parts supplied by reference TRBV7-9 and TRBJ1-2, is DTGVSQNPRHKITKRGQNVTFRCDPISEHNRLYWYRQTLGQGPEFLTYFQNEAQLEKSRLLSDRFSAERPKGSFSTLEIQRTEQGDSAMYLCASSSGQGNNYGYTFGSGTRLTVV.

This chain joins TRBV5-6 and TRBJ2-3, with 12 bases aligning to TRBD2. Unmatched junction bases numbered 9, after V lost 1 base and J lost 0 bases. This CDR3 comprises 19 residues. Germline lookup yields CDR1 SGHDT and CDR2 YYEEEE. The CDR3 region is CASSLLFGLAGLSTDTQYF. The CDR3 DNA reads TGTGCCAGCAGCTTGTTATTTGGACTAGCGGGGCTTAGCACAGATACGCAGTATTTT.

This CDR3 reads CICGSYGYTF. CDR3 nucleotides: TGCATTTGTGGGAGCTATGGCTACACCTTC. The V call is TRBV20-1, the J call TRBJ1-2; D call uncertain. In germline, CDR1 is DFQATT, CDR2 SNEGSKA (reference sequence). The CDR3 loop spans 10 amino acids.

The V gene is TRBV28, the J gene TRBJ2-6; D might be TRBD1 (5 bases). Trimming left V 10 bases short and J 0 bases short, with 16 bases between. There are 16 residues in the CDR3. CDR1 is MDHEN and CDR2 is SYDVKM in the germline V gene. As DNA, the CDR3 is TGTGCCACCAGCGTACAGGTTCTCTCTGGGGCCAACGTCCTGACTTTC. It is translated as CATSVQVLSGANVLTF.